Following are 29 T cell receptor beta chains from one sample sequenced in a study of blood T cell repertoires in COVID-19. The protocol was immunoSEQ multiplex PCR, while the TCRdb copy is restricted to in-frame clones and leaves out a portion. The table has 75,000 or so clones, about 83% seen once. Sequencing was performed on peripheral blood. The receptors here all came from a woman aged 80 or older with active or convalescent COVID-19.

This clone was picked up one time. The V call is TRBV7-7, the J call TRBJ2-5; 8 bases map to TRBD1. Looked up from germline, CDR1 is SSHAT and CDR2 is FNYEAQ (reference sequence). V shed 4 bases and J 5 bases; nucleotides not matched to a gene: 3. The CDR3 loop spans 13 amino acids. The CDR3 loop is CASSSTGDETQYF. The CDR3 coding sequence is TGTGCCAGCAGCTCGACAGGGGACGAGACCCAGTACTTC.

This clone was seen just once. This chain connects TRBV2 to TRBJ2-3; 8 nucleotides line up with TRBD1. The J segment lost 3 bases and the V segment lost 6 bases, leaving 5 bases of the junction unmatched. The CDR3 loop spans 14 amino acids. The germline gives CDR1 SNHLY, CDR2 FYNNEI. The CDR3 region has the DNA TGTGCCAGCAGGAGACAGGGGAGAACAGATACGCAGTATTTT. Its translation is CASRRQGRTDTQYF.

The chain uses TRBV7-2 and TRBJ2-7, with TRBD1 matching 8 bases. The CDR3 runs 15 residues. After removal of 6 bases from V and 4 bases from J, the junction contained 11 bases not matched to a gene. Germline CDR1 and CDR2: SGHTA and FQGNSA. CDR3 in DNA: TGTGCCAGCAGACACCCGAGGGACAGGACATACGAGCAGTACTTC. Protein: CASRHPRDRTYEQYF.

The chain recombines TRBV2 with TRBJ1-2; 10 bases line up with TRBD1. The V segment lost 4 bases and the J segment 4 bases; nucleotides outside the gene matches: 3. CDR1 is SNHLY and CDR2 is FYNNEI in the germline V gene. The CDR3 is made up of 14 amino acids. CDR3 region: CASSGTGGSYGYTF. CDR3 bases: TGTGCCAGCAGTGGGACAGGGGGAAGCTATGGCTACACCTTC.

This clone was seen once. The V and J genes are TRBV14 and TRBJ1-1, with unresolved D. CDR3 length: 14 amino acids. Germline values: CDR1 SGHDN, CDR2 FVKESK. V shed 0 bases and J shed 0 bases, with 5 bases lying between them. The chain's CDR3 is CASSQDWLNTEAFF. The DNA for the CDR3 is TGTGCCAGCAGCCAAGATTGGCTGAACACTGAAGCTTTCTTT.

The V gene is TRBV6-5, the J gene TRBJ2-5; a weak D match, TRBD1 (6 bases). This CDR3 region has 14 residues. V was clipped by 0 bases and J by 4 bases, with 9 bases between them. Germline V gene lookup returns CDR1 MNHEY and CDR2 SVGAGI. DNA for the CDR3: TGTGCCAGCAGTTACTCAGGGGGTGGAGAGACCCAGTACTTC. It is translated as CASSYSGGGETQYF.

The chain couples TRBV30 to TRBJ1-1; the D is unclear. The CDR3 length is 15 residues. With 0 bases removed from V and 3 bases from J, the gap between germline ends came to 14 bases. Germline V gives CDR1 GTSNPN, CDR2 SVGIG (reference sequence). The CDR3 DNA reads as TGTGCCTGGAGTGTGAGGACTTTCGGGGACACTGAAGCTTTCTTT. As protein: CAWSVRTFGDTEAFF. The full variable domain, rest sourced from reference TRBV30 and TRBJ1-1, is SQTIHQWPATLVQPVGSPLSLECTVEGTSNPNLYWYRQAAGRGLQLLFYSVGIGQISSEVPQNLSASRPQDRQFILSSKKLLLSDSGFYLCAWSVRTFGDTEAFFGQGTRLTVV.

This chain joins TRBV6-1 and TRBJ1-3; no clear D. Trimming removed 3 bases at V and 4 bases at J, with 7 bases between. CDR3 length: 13 residues. Germline V gene sequence: CDR1 MNHNS, CDR2 SASEGT. In nucleotides, the CDR3 is TGTGCCAGCAGTGAGGGGAGAGGAAACACCATATATTTT. Translated, it gives CASSEGRGNTIYF.

The chain joins TRBV9 to TRBJ1-2; no clear D gene. V gave up 3 bases and J gave up 8 bases, with 20 bases separating them. There are 15 residues in the CDR3. Germline CDR1 is SGDLS and CDR2 is YYNGEE. This CDR3 is CASSETDRSGFGYTF. The CDR3 bases are TGTGCCAGCAGCGAAACCGACCGTTCGGGTTTCGGCTACACCTTC.

The CDR3 DNA reads as TGTGCCAGCAGCTTGGGCGGGACAGGGGGACAGCCCCAGCATTTT. Translating gives CASSLGGTGGQPQHF. The V and J genes are TRBV5-6 and TRBJ1-5; TRBD1 agrees at 11 bases. Germline V gives CDR1 SGHDT, CDR2 YYEEEE. This CDR3 spans 15 amino acids. Trimming took 0 bases from V and 7 from J; bases not matched to a gene: 3.

The chain has TRBV7-2 and TRBJ2-5; 11 nucleotides align to TRBD2. The ends lost 5 bases at V and 6 bases at J; junction bases unmatched: 8. CDR1 and CDR2 (germline): SGHTA, FQGNSA. The CDR3 totals 15 residues. For the CDR3, the DNA is TGTGCCAGCAGCCCAGGGACTAGCGGAAGGCAGACCCAGTACTTC. Translated, it gives CASSPGTSGRQTQYF.

The chain uses TRBV29-1 and TRBJ1-1; tentatively, D is TRBD1 (5 bases). Germline-derived CDR1 and CDR2 are SQVTM and ANQGSEA. Trimming took 5 bases from V and 4 from J, leaving 8 bases between them. There are 11 residues in the CDR3. CDR3 in DNA: TGCAGCGTTCCAGGGTTCACTGAAGCTTTCTTT. Residues: CSVPGFTEAFF.

DNA of the CDR3: TGTGCCAGCAGCAAGGACAGTAACTATGGCTACACCTTC. It translates to CASSKDSNYGYTF. J is TRBJ1-2 and V is TRBV11-2, with D possibly TRBD1 on 6 matching bases. Per the germline V gene, CDR1 is SGHAT and CDR2 is FQNNGV. CDR3 length: 13 residues. The V end was cut by 5 bases, the J end by 1 base, with 8 bases between.

The table lists this clone with a count of one. The V and J genes are TRBV4-3 and TRBJ2-1; D is perhaps TRBD2 (5 bases). Deletions cut 0 bases from V and 4 bases from J, with 13 bases between. The germline CDR1 and CDR2 sequences are LGHNA and YSLEER. CDR3 length: 16 amino acids. The CDR3 DNA follows: TGCGCCAGCAGCCAAGAGGCGCGGGTAGGATACAATGAGCAGTTCTTC. Encoded protein: CASSQEARVGYNEQFF.

The V gene is TRBV7-2, the J gene TRBJ1-4; no firm D call. Trimming pared 5 bases from V and 0 bases from J, leaving 19 bases between. Germline CDR1 is SGHTA and CDR2 is FQGNSA. CDR3 length: 18 amino acids. CDR3 DNA: TGTGCCAGCAGCCATCGCCACCCTGGAGGCTCAACTAATGAAAAACTGTTTTTT. This gives the protein CASSHRHPGGSTNEKLFF.

The sample holds a few counts of this clone. This rearrangement joins TRBV11-2 to TRBJ2-3; 11 bases are a match to TRBD2. CDR3 length equals 16 residues. Germline loops: CDR1 SGHAT, CDR2 FQNNGV. Trimming cost V 5 bases and J 5 bases; bases outside gene matches: 9. The CDR3 protein is CASSPPGLAVKDTQYF. The CDR3 DNA follows: TGTGCCAGCAGCCCCCCGGGACTAGCGGTTAAAGATACGCAGTATTTT. Together with reference TRBV11-2 and TRBJ2-3, the CDR3 gives the full variable domain: EAGVAQSPRYKIIEKRQSVAFWCNPISGHATLYWYQQILGQGPKLLIQFQNNGVVDDSQLPKDRFSAERLKGVDSTLKIQPAKLEDSAVYLCASSPPGLAVKDTQYFGPGTRLTVL.

This chain joins TRBV9 and TRBJ1-6; D uncertain. The CDR3 runs 18 residues. Trimming removed 0 bases from V and 8 bases from J, with 21 bases in between. Germline assignment: CDR1 SGDLS and CDR2 YYNGEE. The CDR3, as DNA: TGTGCCAGCAGCGTAGGAACAGCTACTTATTCTGTTGATTCACCCCTCCACTTT. Translated: CASSVGTATYSVDSPLHF.

The chain couples TRBV6-6 to TRBJ1-3; weak D call: TRBD1 (6 bases). The CDR3 extends over 12 amino acids. Trimming cost V 8 bases and J 4 bases, with 9 bases left between them. From germline, CDR1 is MNHNY and CDR2 SVGAGI (reference sequence). The CDR3: CASQGPGNTIYF. In DNA form, the CDR3 reads TGTGCCAGCCAGGGGCCCGGAAACACCATATATTTT.

The V gene is TRBV28, the J gene TRBJ2-7; 16 nucleotides line up with TRBD2. CDR3 size: 18 residues. Germline CDR1 is MDHEN and CDR2 is SYDVKM. Germline trimming cut 3 bases from V and 2 bases from J; bases unmatched to any gene: 7. Here the CDR3 reads CASSFRGTSGRGTYEQYF. In DNA form, the CDR3 reads TGTGCCAGCAGTTTTAGGGGGACTAGCGGGAGGGGAACCTACGAGCAGTACTTC. The full variable domain, with the rest looked up from reference TRBV28 and TRBJ2-7, is DVKVTQSSRYLVKRTGEKVFLECVQDMDHENMFWYRQDPGLGLRLIYFSYDVKMKEKGDIPEGYSVSREKKERFSLILESASTNQTSMYLCASSFRGTSGRGTYEQYFGPGTRLTVT.

This sequence joins TRBV6-5 and TRBJ1-1, with unresolved D. This CDR3 region has 15 residues. The V end lost 2 bases, the J end lost 2 bases, and 12 bases lay between the germline ends. Germline values: CDR1 MNHEY, CDR2 SVGAGI. In DNA form, the CDR3 reads TGTGCCAGCAGTTACACGGTACAGCCAAACACTGAAGCTTTCTTT. This sequence encodes CASSYTVQPNTEAFF.

V gene TRBV9 combines with J gene TRBJ1-2; no clear D. V was clipped by 4 bases and J by 4 bases, with 23 bases between them. Germline V lookup: CDR1 SGDLS, CDR2 YYNGEE. This CDR3 spans 17 amino acids. The CDR3 sequence: CASSPRAETSRTYGYTF. The CDR3, as DNA: TGTGCCAGCAGCCCCCGCGCCGAGACATCACGTACCTATGGCTACACCTTC.

This chain connects TRBV7-9 to TRBJ1-2, with D tentatively TRBD1 (6 bases). Germline CDR1 SEHNR, CDR2 FQNEAQ (reference sequence). Trimming cost V 5 bases and J 6 bases, with 13 bases left between them. This CDR3 contains 13 residues. The CDR3 DNA reads as TGTGCCAGCAGCCGGTCAGGGGCGGATGGCTACACCTTC. Amino acids: CASSRSGADGYTF.

V and J are TRBV7-9 and TRBJ2-7; 13 bases agree with TRBD2. The ends lost 1 base at V and 3 bases at J; junction bases unmatched: 6. The CDR3 loop spans 17 amino acids. Germline V CDR1 and CDR2: SEHNR, FQNEAQ (reference sequence). CDR3 amino acids: CASSLGWTSGGLYEQYF. The CDR3 coding sequence is TGTGCCAGCAGCTTAGGTTGGACTAGCGGGGGTCTCTACGAGCAGTACTTC. The complete variable domain, with remaining parts taken from reference TRBV7-9 and TRBJ2-7, reads DTGVSQNPRHKITKRGQNVTFRCDPISEHNRLYWYRQTLGQGPEFLTYFQNEAQLEKSRLLSDRFSAERPKGSFSTLEIQRTEQGDSAMYLCASSLGWTSGGLYEQYFGPGTRLTVT.

V usage is TRBV20-1 and J usage is TRBJ1-1; TRBD1 matches 7 bases. J gave up 7 bases and V 6 bases, and 5 bases lay outside the gene matches. Germline V gene sequence: CDR1 DFQATT, CDR2 SNEGSKA (reference sequence). The CDR3 loop spans 11 amino acids. The CDR3 nucleotides are TGCAGTGCGTGGACAGGCCGTGAAGCTTTCTTT. Residues: CSAWTGREAFF.

CDR3 nucleotide sequence: TGTGCCAGCAGTTACAAGCGGGGGGAAGGGGGTGAGCAGTTCTTC. This codes for CASSYKRGEGGEQFF. The chain links TRBV6-6 to TRBJ2-1; 9 bases line up with TRBD2. The J segment lost 9 bases and the V segment lost 2 bases, leaving 8 bases of the junction unmatched. This CDR3 has 15 amino acids. Germline V CDR1 and CDR2: MNHNY, SVGAGI (reference sequence).

V and J are TRBV7-2 and TRBJ2-5; TRBD2 is a possible D gene (6 bases). This CDR3 comprises 12 residues. CDR1 is SGHTA, CDR2 FQGNSA, per germline. V was clipped by 5 bases and J by 7 bases, with 11 bases between them. CDR3 nucleotides: TGTGCCAGCAGCCGACTAGGGACGACCCAGTACTTC. Translating gives CASSRLGTTQYF. Based on the CDR3 plus reference TRBV7-2 and TRBJ2-5, the full variable domain is GAGVSQSPSNKVTEKGKDVELRCDPISGHTALYWYRQSLGQGLEFLIYFQGNSAPDKSGLPSDRFSAERTGGSVSTLTIQRTQQEDSAVYLCASSRLGTTQYFGPGTRLLVL.

This clone was observed once. The chain employs TRBV3-1 (or the pseudogene TRBV3-2) and TRBJ2-5, with D possibly TRBD2 on 6 matching bases. The CDR3 length is 13 residues. V lost 2 bases and J lost 4, with 8 bases in between. From germline, CDR1 is LGHDT and CDR2 YNNKEL (reference sequence). The DNA for the CDR3 is TGTGCCAGCAGCCAAAGGAGGGGAGAGACCCAGTACTTC. It translates to CASSQRRGETQYF.

V is TRBV28 and J is TRBJ1-5; no definite D call. Trimming left V 6 bases short and J 0 bases short, with 21 bases between. The CDR3 is 18 residues long. In germline, CDR1 is MDHEN, CDR2 SYDVKM. The CDR3 region has the DNA TGTGCCAGCAGGCTGGCGGGGTTCCCCGATAATAGCAATCAGCCCCAGCATTTT. It yields the protein CASRLAGFPDNSNQPQHF.

The rearrangement links TRBV7-6 to TRBJ2-1; 7 bases match TRBD1. CDR1 and CDR2 from the germline V gene are SGHVS and FNYEAQ. Germline trimming cut 1 base from V and 1 base from J; bases unmatched to any gene: 7. The CDR3 is 17 residues long. The CDR3 loop reads CASSLGGWDSSYNEQFF. The DNA for the CDR3 is TGTGCCAGCAGCTTAGGAGGTTGGGACAGTTCCTACAATGAGCAGTTCTTC.